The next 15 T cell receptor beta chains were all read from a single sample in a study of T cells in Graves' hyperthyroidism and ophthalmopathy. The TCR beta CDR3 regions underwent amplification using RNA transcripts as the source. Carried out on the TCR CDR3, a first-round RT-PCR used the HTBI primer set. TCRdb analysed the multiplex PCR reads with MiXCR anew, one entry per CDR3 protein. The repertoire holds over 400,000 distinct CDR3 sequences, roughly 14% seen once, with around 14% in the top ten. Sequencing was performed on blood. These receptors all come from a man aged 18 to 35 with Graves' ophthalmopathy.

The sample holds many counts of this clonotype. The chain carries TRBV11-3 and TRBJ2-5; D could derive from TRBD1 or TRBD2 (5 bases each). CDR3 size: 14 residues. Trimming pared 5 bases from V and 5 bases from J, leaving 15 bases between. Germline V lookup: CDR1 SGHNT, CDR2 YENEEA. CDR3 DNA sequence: TGTGCCAGCAGCAGGCCGGGGCGCGGGGAGACCCAGTACTTC. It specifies CASSRPGRGETQYF.

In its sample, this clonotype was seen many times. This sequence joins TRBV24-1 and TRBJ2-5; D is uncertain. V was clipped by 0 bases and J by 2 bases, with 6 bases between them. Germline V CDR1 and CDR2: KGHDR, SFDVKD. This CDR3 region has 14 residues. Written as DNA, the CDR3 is TGTGCCACCAGTGATTTGGAGAGGCAAGAGACCCAGTACTTC. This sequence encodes CATSDLERQETQYF.

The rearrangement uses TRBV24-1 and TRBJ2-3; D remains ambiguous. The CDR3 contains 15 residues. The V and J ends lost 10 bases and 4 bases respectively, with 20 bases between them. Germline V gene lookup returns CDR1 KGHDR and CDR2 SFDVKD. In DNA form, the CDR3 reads TGTGCCACTCAGCCGGACGGACCCGACCCAGATACGCAGTATTTT. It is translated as CATQPDGPDPDTQYF.

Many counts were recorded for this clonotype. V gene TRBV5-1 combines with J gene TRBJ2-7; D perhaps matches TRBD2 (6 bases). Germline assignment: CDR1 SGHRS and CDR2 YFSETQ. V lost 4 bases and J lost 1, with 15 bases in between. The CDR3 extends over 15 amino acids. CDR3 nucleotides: TGCGCCAGCAGCCCCCGGGTAGGAGGGTCCTACGAGCAGTACTTC. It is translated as CASSPRVGGSYEQYF.

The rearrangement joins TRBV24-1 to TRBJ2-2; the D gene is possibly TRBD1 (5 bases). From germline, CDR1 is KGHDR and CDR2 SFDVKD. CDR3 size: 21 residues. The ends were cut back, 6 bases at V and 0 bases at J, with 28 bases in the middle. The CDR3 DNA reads TGTGCCACCAGTACCACGACAGTGCCCAGCGATAACGACGCGAACACCGGGGAGCTGTTTTTT. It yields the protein CATSTTTVPSDNDANTGELFF.

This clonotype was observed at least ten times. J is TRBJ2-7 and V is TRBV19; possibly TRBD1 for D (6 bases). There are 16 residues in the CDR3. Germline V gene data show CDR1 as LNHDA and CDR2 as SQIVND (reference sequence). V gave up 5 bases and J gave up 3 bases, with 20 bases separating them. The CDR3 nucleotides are TGTGCCAGTAGTGCTTACCGGGACACGGGTAACTACGAGCAGTACTTC. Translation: CASSAYRDTGNYEQYF.

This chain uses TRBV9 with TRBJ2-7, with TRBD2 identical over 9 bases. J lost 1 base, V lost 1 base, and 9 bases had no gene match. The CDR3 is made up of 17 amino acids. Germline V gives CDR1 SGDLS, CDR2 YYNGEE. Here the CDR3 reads CASSVKSGAGGSYEQYF. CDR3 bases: TGTGCCAGCAGCGTAAAATCCGGAGCGGGAGGTTCCTACGAGCAGTACTTC.

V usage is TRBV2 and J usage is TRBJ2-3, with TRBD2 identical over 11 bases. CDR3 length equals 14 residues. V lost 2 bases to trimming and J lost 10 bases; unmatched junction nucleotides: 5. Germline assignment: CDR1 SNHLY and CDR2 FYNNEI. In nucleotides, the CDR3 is TGTGCCAGCAGTGAATCACTAGCGGGAGAAGCGCAGTATTTT. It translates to CASSESLAGEAQYF. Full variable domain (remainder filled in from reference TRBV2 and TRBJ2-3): EPEVTQTPSHQVTQMGQEVILRCVPISNHLYFYWYRQILGQKVEFLVSFYNNEISEKSEIFDDQFSVERPDGSNFTLKIRSTKLEDSAMYFCASSESLAGEAQYFGPGTRLTVL.

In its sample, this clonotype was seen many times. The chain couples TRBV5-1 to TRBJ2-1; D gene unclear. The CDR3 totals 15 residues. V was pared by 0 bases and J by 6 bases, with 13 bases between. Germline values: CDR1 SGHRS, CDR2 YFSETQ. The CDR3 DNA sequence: TGCGCCAGCAGCTTGGCCAGAGGTAAAGGCAATGAGCAGTTCTTC. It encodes CASSLARGKGNEQFF.

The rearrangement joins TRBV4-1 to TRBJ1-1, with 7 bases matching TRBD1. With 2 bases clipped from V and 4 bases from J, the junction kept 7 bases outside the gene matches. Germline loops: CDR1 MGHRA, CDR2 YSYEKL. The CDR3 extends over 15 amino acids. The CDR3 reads CASSQNQQGLTEAFF. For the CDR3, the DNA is TGCGCCAGCAGCCAAAATCAACAGGGGCTCACTGAAGCTTTCTTT.

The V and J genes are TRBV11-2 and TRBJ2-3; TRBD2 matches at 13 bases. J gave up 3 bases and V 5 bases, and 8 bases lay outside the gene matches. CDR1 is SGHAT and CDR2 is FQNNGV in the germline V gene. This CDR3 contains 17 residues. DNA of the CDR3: TGTGCCAGCAGCCTAACTAGCGGGGGGGCCTTAACAGATACGCAGTATTTT. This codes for CASSLTSGGALTDTQYF.

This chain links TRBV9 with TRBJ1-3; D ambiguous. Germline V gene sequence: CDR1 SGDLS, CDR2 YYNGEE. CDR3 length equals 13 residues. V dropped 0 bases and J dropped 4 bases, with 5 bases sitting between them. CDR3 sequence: CASSVVGGNTIYF. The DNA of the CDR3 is TGTGCCAGCAGCGTAGTGGGGGGAAACACCATATATTTT.

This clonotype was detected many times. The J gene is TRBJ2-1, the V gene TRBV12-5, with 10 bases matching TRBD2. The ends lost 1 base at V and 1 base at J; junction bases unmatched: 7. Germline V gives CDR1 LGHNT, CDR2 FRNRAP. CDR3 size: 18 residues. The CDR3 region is CASGLGVLSGGSYNEQFF. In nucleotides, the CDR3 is TGTGCTAGTGGTTTGGGGGTCCTTAGCGGGGGGTCCTACAATGAGCAGTTCTTC.

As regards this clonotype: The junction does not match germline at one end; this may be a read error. The CDR3 coding sequence is TGCGCCAGCAGCCCCGGAGGTCTAGCGGGAGTCATTCGGTACTTC. Amino acid sequence: CASSPGGLAGVIRYF. V and J are TRBV7-9 and TRBJ2-4; 10 bases match TRBD2. The germline V gene encodes CDR1 SEHNR and CDR2 FQNEAQ (reference sequence). This CDR3 comprises 15 residues.

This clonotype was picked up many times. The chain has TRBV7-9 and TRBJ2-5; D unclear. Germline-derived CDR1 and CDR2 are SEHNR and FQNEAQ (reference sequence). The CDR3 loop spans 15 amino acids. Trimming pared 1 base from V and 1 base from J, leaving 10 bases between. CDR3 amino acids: CASSLDGNLQETQYF. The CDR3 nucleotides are TGTGCCAGCAGCTTAGATGGGAACCTCCAAGAGACCCAGTACTTC.